These 22 T cell receptor beta chains were all obtained from the same sample, sequenced in a study of T cell clonotyping in hematopoietic cell transplantation. Sequencing used immunoSEQ multiplex PCR; TCRdb keeps in-frame clones, though not all of them. The sample has 40,000 to 55,000 clones, 90% to 95% seen once. Sample: peripheral blood mononuclear cells. These receptors were taken from a woman in her forties or fifties in good health. Some clones in this sample may be carry-over from other donors' samples.

This clone has only one observation. This chain joins TRBV15 and TRBJ1-2; 7 nucleotides match TRBD1. The CDR3 has 13 residues. The trim removed 4 bases at V and 4 bases at J, leaving 3 bases unmatched. Germline V gene lookup returns CDR1 LNHNV and CDR2 YYDKDF (reference sequence). Written as DNA, the CDR3 is TGTGCCACCAGCAAGGGGGCGCGCTATGGCTACACCTTC. Protein: CATSKGARYGYTF.

V and J are TRBV6-5 and TRBJ2-3, with 8 bases matching TRBD2. Germline CDR1 and CDR2: MNHEY and SVGAGI. The junction had 8 bases not matched to a gene; V was cut back by 6 bases and J by 6 bases. This CDR3 has 14 residues. The CDR3 loop reads CASSPTSGGDTQYF. In nucleotides, the CDR3 is TGTGCCAGCAGCCCCACCTCGGGGGGGGATACGCAGTATTTT.

The chain is built from TRBV5-1 and TRBJ1-3, with D unclear. V lost 1 base, J lost 2 bases, and 10 bases lay in between. CDR3 length: 15 amino acids. Germline V lookup: CDR1 SGHRS, CDR2 YFSETQ. The CDR3 is CASSLSGPAGNTIYF. DNA for the CDR3: TGCGCCAGCAGCTTGAGCGGGCCCGCTGGAAACACCATATATTTT.

The V gene is TRBV19, the J gene TRBJ1-5; D ambiguous. The germline CDR1 and CDR2 sequences are LNHDA and SQIVND (reference sequence). V lost 6 bases, J lost 3 bases, and 12 bases lay in between. CDR3 length: 14 amino acids. CDR3: CASRPGLFNQPQHF. CDR3 nucleotides: TGTGCCAGTAGACCGGGTCTCTTCAATCAGCCCCAGCATTTT.

This clone appeared a single time. This chain links TRBV19 with TRBJ1-5; D not certain. Trimming removed 0 bases from V and 0 bases from J, with 6 bases in between. Germline V lookup: CDR1 LNHDA, CDR2 SQIVND (reference sequence). The CDR3 covers 15 residues. The CDR3, as DNA: TGTGCCAGTAGTATAGAGAACATTAGCAATCAGCCCCAGCATTTT. Amino acid sequence: CASSIENISNQPQHF.

The V and J genes are TRBV7-9 and TRBJ2-1, with 9 bases fitting TRBD2. Germline assignment: CDR1 SEHNR and CDR2 FQNEAQ (reference sequence). The CDR3 spans 16 residues. Trimming took 5 bases from V and 5 from J; bases not matched to a gene: 10. This chain's CDR3 is CASSRLGGGANNEQFF. In nucleotides, the CDR3 is TGTGCCAGCAGCCGCCTTGGCGGGGGGGCCAACAATGAGCAGTTCTTC.

The chain employs TRBV21-1 and TRBJ2-2. TRBV21-1 counts as a pseudogene. CDR3 size: 15 residues. The CDR3 nucleotides read TGTGCCAGCAGCAAAGCGGCCGGGCGTTGTCGGGAGCTGTTTTTT. Translated: CASSKAAGRCRELFF.

The J gene is TRBJ2-3, the V gene TRBV7-2; D is perhaps TRBD1 (6 bases). Germline-derived CDR1 and CDR2 are SGHTA and FQGNSA. V lost 2 bases and J 3 bases, leaving 9 bases between the germline ends. The CDR3 is made up of 14 amino acids. Here the CDR3 DNA reads TGTGCCAGCAGCTTACACGACAGGACAGATACGCAGTATTTT. This gives the protein CASSLHDRTDTQYF.

This clone was detected once. This chain joins TRBV6-6 and TRBJ2-7, with 8 positions matching TRBD1. V was pared by 7 bases and J by 2 bases, with 10 bases of the junction left unmatched. Germline CDR1 and CDR2: MNHNY and SVGAGI (reference sequence). This CDR3 has 15 residues. In DNA form, the CDR3 reads TGTGCCAGCACCAAACAGGGGGGAACCGCCTACGAGCAGTACTTC. Its protein is CASTKQGGTAYEQYF.

The chain is built from TRBV9 and TRBJ2-5; D assignment may be TRBD1 or TRBD2 (6 bases each). This CDR3 has 13 amino acids. V was shortened by 3 bases and J by 5 bases, with 11 bases between the two germline ends. CDR1 is SGDLS, CDR2 YYNGEE, per germline. The DNA of the CDR3 is TGTGCCAGCAGCGGGGGGGCTATGGAGACCCAGTACTTC. Translating gives CASSGGAMETQYF.

The CDR3 protein is CASSAGTDTQYF. Here the CDR3 DNA reads TGTGCCAGCAGCGCGGGCACAGATACGCAGTATTTT. The chain combines TRBV7-2 with TRBJ2-3; D is unclear. Trimming left V 5 bases short and J 1 base short, with 4 bases between. The CDR3 covers 12 residues. CDR1 is SGHTA, CDR2 FQGNSA, per germline.

The chain combines TRBV10-3 with TRBJ1-1; no clear D. CDR3 length: 14 amino acids. CDR1 and CDR2 (germline): ENHRY, SYGVKD. V shed 0 bases and J shed 2 bases, with 7 bases lying between them. CDR3 sequence reads: CAISESDENTEAFF. DNA for the CDR3: TGTGCCATCAGTGAGTCTGATGAAAACACTGAAGCTTTCTTT.

CDR3: CASSEVGLQPQHF. The CDR3 bases are TGTGCCAGCAGTGAAGTGGGCCTTCAGCCCCAGCATTTT. V and J are TRBV6-1 and TRBJ1-5; D gene unclear. Looked up from germline, CDR1 is MNHNS and CDR2 is SASEGT. V lost 1 base and J lost 6, with 7 bases in between. This CDR3 comprises 13 residues.

This chain links TRBV15 with TRBJ1-6; D is undetermined. There are 14 residues in the CDR3. The germline CDR1 and CDR2 sequences are LNHNV and YYDKDF (reference sequence). V was shortened by 0 bases and J by 19 bases, with 19 bases between the two germline ends. CDR3 DNA: TGTGCCACCAGCAGAGATTTACCGACGGCCCTTGTTCACTTT. This gives the protein CATSRDLPTALVHF.

This clone appeared a single time. In DNA form, the CDR3 reads TGTGCCAGCAGTGAGCGGGGGGACACAGATACGCAGTATTTT. Its translation: CASSERGDTDTQYF. The chain combines TRBV6-4 with TRBJ2-3, with TRBD2 matching over 8 bases. This CDR3 has 14 residues. The V gene's germline CDR1 is MRHNA and CDR2 SNTAGT. J was trimmed by 2 bases and V by 3 bases; bases with no gene match: 1.

V usage is TRBV7-9 and J usage is TRBJ1-2; D is undetermined. The CDR3 is made up of 12 amino acids. Germline V lookup: CDR1 SEHNR, CDR2 FQNEAQ (reference sequence). Trimming shortened V by 5 bases and J by 3 bases, and 7 bases separated the two germline ends. The CDR3 DNA is TGTGCCAGCAGCCCCCTAGACTATGGCTACACCTTC. Encoded protein: CASSPLDYGYTF.

The V gene is TRBV28, the J gene TRBJ1-5; maybe TRBD1 (6 bases). Germline values: CDR1 MDHEN, CDR2 SYDVKM. V was trimmed by 6 bases and J by 0 bases, leaving 21 bases between them. The CDR3 covers 18 residues. CDR3 bases: TGTGCCAGCAGGGGCTCGGGGGGCAGGGCGCATAGCAATCAGCCCCAGCATTTT. It specifies CASRGSGGRAHSNQPQHF. The whole variable domain, filled in from reference TRBV28 and TRBJ1-5, reads DVKVTQSSRYLVKRTGEKVFLECVQDMDHENMFWYRQDPGLGLRLIYFSYDVKMKEKGDIPEGYSVSREKKERFSLILESASTNQTSMYLCASRGSGGRAHSNQPQHFGDGTRLSIL.

This clone was detected once. The rearrangement links TRBV15 to TRBJ1-5; 7 bases line up with TRBD1. This CDR3 contains 20 residues. The V and J ends lost 3 bases and 0 bases, in that order; junction bases with no gene match: 17. Per germline, CDR1 LNHNV and CDR2 YYDKDF (reference sequence). The CDR3 region has the DNA TGTGCCACCAGCAGCGCTTTCCTCCCGGGACAGACTAATAGCAATCAGCCCCAGCATTTT. Its translation: CATSSAFLPGQTNSNQPQHF.

This rearrangement joins TRBV19 to TRBJ1-2, with D possibly matching TRBD1 (6 bases). The germline V and J ends were trimmed by 1 base and 11 bases, with 26 bases remaining between them. The CDR3 spans 17 residues. Germline CDR1 is LNHDA and CDR2 is SQIVND (reference sequence). CDR3: CASSIVMSGQNSMGYTF. The DNA of the CDR3 is TGTGCCAGTAGTATAGTAATGTCGGGACAAAATTCTATGGGATACACCTTC.

This clone was recorded once. The genes are TRBV5-6 and TRBJ1-6; 8 bases map to TRBD1. Germline CDR1 reads SGHDT; CDR2 reads YYEEEE. Trimming took 3 bases from V and 10 from J; bases not matched to a gene: 12. The CDR3 is 16 amino acids. The CDR3 spells CASSSLQDRVESPLHF. The CDR3 bases are TGTGCCAGCAGCTCCCTACAGGACAGGGTTGAATCACCCCTCCACTTT.

The chain combines TRBV28 with TRBJ2-7, with a tentative D call TRBD1 (6 bases). Germline CDR1 and CDR2: MDHEN and SYDVKM. This CDR3 is 16 amino acids long. Trimming shortened V by 7 bases and J by 3 bases, and 22 bases separated the two germline ends. The chain's CDR3 is CASTGPGTPAGYEQYF. In DNA form, the CDR3 reads TGTGCCAGCACCGGACCCGGGACACCCGCGGGCTACGAGCAGTACTTC.

This chain uses TRBV4-3 with TRBJ1-1, with a possible D match to TRBD1 (5 bases). Between the trimmed V and J ends, which lost 3 bases and 3 bases, there was a span of 14 bases. Per germline, CDR1 LGHNA and CDR2 YSLEER. CDR3 length: 15 residues. The CDR3: CASSHVYGTDTEAFF. The DNA of the CDR3 is TGCGCCAGCAGCCACGTATACGGGACGGACACTGAAGCTTTCTTT.